The sample holds many counts of the clone carrying this T cell receptor (beta chain). Its antigen is unknown. This entry comes from a study of identical twins. The study, taken as a whole, reports: Insertions ran lower in abundant cord blood beta clonotypes, though not in memory repertoires. Within beta out-of-frame sequences, the excess sharing observed between twins was weaker. Conclusions were drawn cross-sectionally by statistical analysis, without following the same donors.

TCRdb fed the 5' RACE reads into MiXCR, producing one record per CDR3 protein. The table lists approximately 150,000 distinct CDR3 sequences, 3.5% of them singletons. Germline V CDR1 and CDR2: LGHDT, YNNKEL (reference sequence). V shed 3 bases and J 8 bases; nucleotides not matched to a gene: 1. This CDR3 has 14 amino acids. V usage is TRBV3-1 and J usage is TRBJ1-6, with 10 bases matching TRBD1. The sequenced sample consisted of memory T cells sorted from blood. The clonotype was recovered from a man younger than 35 in good health. The CDR3 DNA is TGTGCCAGCAGCCAGGGGACAGGGGATTCACCCCTCCACTTT. Amino acids: CASSQGTGDSPLHF.